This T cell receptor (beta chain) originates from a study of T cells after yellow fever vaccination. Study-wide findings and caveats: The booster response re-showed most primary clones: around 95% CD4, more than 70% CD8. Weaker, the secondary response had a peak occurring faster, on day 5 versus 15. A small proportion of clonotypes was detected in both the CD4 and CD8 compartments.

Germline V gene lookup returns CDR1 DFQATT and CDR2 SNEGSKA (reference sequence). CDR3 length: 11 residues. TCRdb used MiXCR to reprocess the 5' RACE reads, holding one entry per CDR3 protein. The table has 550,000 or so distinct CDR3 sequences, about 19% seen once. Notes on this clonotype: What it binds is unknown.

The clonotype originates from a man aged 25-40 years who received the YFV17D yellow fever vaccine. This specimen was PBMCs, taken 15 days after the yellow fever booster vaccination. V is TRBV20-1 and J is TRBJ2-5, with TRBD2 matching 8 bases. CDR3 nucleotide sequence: TGCACAGGGGCGGGAGGCGAGACCCAGTACTTC. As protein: CTGAGGETQYF.